This passage covers 25 T cell receptor beta chains from one sample sequenced in a study of blood T cell repertoires in COVID-19. TCRdb's copy holds only in-frame clones and misses some; the assay was immunoSEQ multiplex PCR. The sample has around 250,000 clones, 86% seen once. The specimen was peripheral blood. The receptors derive from an elderly man with acute or convalescent COVID-19.

V and J are TRBV19 and TRBJ1-5; no definite D call. The CDR3 length is 14 residues. V lost 8 bases, J lost 3 bases, and 14 bases lay in between. Germline loops: CDR1 LNHDA, CDR2 SQIVND (reference sequence). CDR3 amino acids: CASSLAVLNQPQHF. The DNA of the CDR3 is TGTGCCAGTTCCCTGGCAGTCCTCAATCAGCCCCAGCATTTT.

This chain uses TRBV12-3 or TRBV12-4 with TRBJ1-6; no clear D. This CDR3 comprises 13 residues. Between the trimmed V and J ends, which lost 7 bases and 5 bases, there was a span of 9 bases. Written as DNA, the CDR3 is TGTGCCAGCAACATAATGGATAATTCACCCCTCCACTTT. This codes for CASNIMDNSPLHF.

The V gene is TRBV6-1, the J gene TRBJ2-1; D possibly corresponds to TRBD1 (6 bases). The V end was cut by 2 bases, the J end by 7 bases, with 15 bases between. Per germline, CDR1 MNHNS and CDR2 SASEGT. The CDR3 totals 15 residues. CDR3 loop: CASSENGRGSNEQFF. CDR3 in DNA: TGTGCCAGCAGTGAAAACGGCAGGGGTTCGAATGAGCAGTTCTTC.

The chain carries TRBV5-4 and TRBJ2-7, with TRBD2 matching over 9 bases. Trimming at V came to 4 bases and at J to 5 bases, leaving 13 bases not matched to a gene. The CDR3 has 16 amino acids. Germline-derived CDR1 and CDR2 are SGHNT and YYREEE (reference sequence). In nucleotides, the CDR3 is TGTGCCAGCAGCCCCCGAGAAGCGGGGGGCTTTAACGAGCAGTACTTC. Encoded protein: CASSPREAGGFNEQYF.

The chain links TRBV5-4 to TRBJ2-2; 7 bases are shared with TRBD2. Germline V gene data show CDR1 as SGHNT and CDR2 as YYREEE (reference sequence). The CDR3 consists of 18 residues. V dropped 0 bases and J dropped 2; count of bases not matched to a gene: 10. The CDR3 reads CASSLGQGSGGNTGELFF. The CDR3 nucleotides are TGTGCCAGCAGCTTGGGGCAGGGATCGGGGGGAAACACCGGGGAGCTGTTTTTT.

The chain carries TRBV5-1 and TRBJ2-1; D is possibly TRBD2 (5 bases). The V gene lost 3 bases and the J gene lost 1 base, with 11 bases spanning the gap. The CDR3 runs 15 residues. In germline, CDR1 is SGHRS, CDR2 YFSETQ. The DNA of the CDR3 is TGCGCCAGCAGCTCGGGATCTGGGTCCTACAATGAGCAGTTCTTC. It specifies CASSSGSGSYNEQFF.

The V call is TRBV9, the J call TRBJ2-5, with 14 bases aligning to TRBD2. This CDR3 is built from 17 residues. Germline CDR1 is SGDLS and CDR2 is YYNGEE. V dropped 0 bases and J dropped 2; count of bases not matched to a gene: 3. The CDR3 sequence is CASSVGLAGGSQETQYF. The CDR3 nucleotides read TGTGCCAGCAGCGTAGGACTAGCGGGGGGGTCACAAGAGACCCAGTACTTC.

This chain joins TRBV5-1 and TRBJ1-1, with TRBD1 matching over 8 bases. CDR1 SGHRS and CDR2 YFSETQ come from the germline V gene. The CDR3 consists of 15 residues. The junction had 6 bases not matched to a gene; V was cut back by 4 bases and J by 1 base. The CDR3 DNA reads TGCGCCAGCAGCGTACAGGGGACAGGGAACACTGAAGCTTTCTTT. Protein: CASSVQGTGNTEAFF.

Worth noting for this clone: The junction shows a germline mismatch at one end, possibly a read error. The J gene is TRBJ1-5, the V gene TRBV6-2 or TRBV6-3, with D hard to call. The CDR3 covers 15 residues. Germline assignment: CDR1 MNHEY and CDR2 SVGEGT. CDR3 sequence: CVSSYEVALPQPQHF. The CDR3 region has the DNA TGTGTCAGCAGTTACGAGGTCGCATTACCCCAGCCCCAGCATTTT.

This clone was seen just once. The chain joins TRBV2 to TRBJ1-3; D unresolved. CDR1 and CDR2 (germline): SNHLY, FYNNEI. V was trimmed by 10 bases and J by 0 bases, leaving 7 bases between them. The CDR3 contains 12 residues. The CDR3, as DNA: TGTGCCATATATAACTCTGGAAACACCATATATTTT. Translation: CAIYNSGNTIYF. Looking up the rest from reference TRBV2 and TRBJ1-3 gives the full variable domain: EPEVTQTPSHQVTQMGQEVILRCVPISNHLYFYWYRQILGQKVEFLVSFYNNEISEKSEIFDDQFSVERPDGSNFTLKIRSTKLEDSAMYFCAIYNSGNTIYFGEGSWLTVV.

This clone was detected only once. The chain recombines TRBV11-2 with TRBJ1-2, with a tentative D call TRBD1 (5 bases). The CDR3 loop spans 14 amino acids. V gave up 5 bases and J gave up 8 bases, with 18 bases separating them. The germline CDR1 and CDR2 sequences are SGHAT and FQNNGV. CDR3 DNA sequence: TGTGCCAGCAGCACCCTCCGGAGAAGGGGCGGCTACACCTTC. This codes for CASSTLRRRGGYTF.

The chain uses TRBV2 and TRBJ2-7; 7 bases line up with TRBD1. The CDR3 contains 12 residues. Looked up from germline, CDR1 is SNHLY and CDR2 is FYNNEI. V shed 8 bases and J 2 bases; nucleotides not matched to a gene: 3. The CDR3 sequence: CASGDSTYEQYF. The CDR3 DNA follows: TGTGCCAGCGGGGACAGTACCTACGAGCAGTACTTC. The variable domain in full, completed from reference TRBV2 and TRBJ2-7, reads EPEVTQTPSHQVTQMGQEVILRCVPISNHLYFYWYRQILGQKVEFLVSFYNNEISEKSEIFDDQFSVERPDGSNFTLKIRSTKLEDSAMYFCASGDSTYEQYFGPGTRLTVT.

The chain links TRBV7-9 to TRBJ1-5; D is unresolved. The V gene's germline CDR1 is SEHNR and CDR2 FQNEAQ (reference sequence). The V gene lost 0 bases and the J gene lost 5 bases, with 8 bases spanning the gap. There are 14 residues in the CDR3. The CDR3 here is CASSLAAGDQPQHF. In nucleotides, the CDR3 is TGTGCCAGCAGCTTAGCGGCCGGGGATCAGCCCCAGCATTTT.

The chain is built from TRBV7-9 and TRBJ2-4, with TRBD2 identical over 8 bases. The CDR3 contains 16 residues. J was trimmed by 0 bases and V by 5 bases; bases with no gene match: 6. The germline gives CDR1 SEHNR, CDR2 FQNEAQ (reference sequence). The CDR3 loop is CASSTSGSLAKNIQYF. Here the CDR3 DNA reads TGTGCCAGCAGCACCAGCGGGAGCCTAGCCAAAAACATTCAGTACTTC.

The gene calls are TRBV28 and TRBJ2-2; D is possibly TRBD2 (7 bases). Germline assignment: CDR1 MDHEN and CDR2 SYDVKM. There are 15 residues in the CDR3. Between the trimmed V and J ends, which lost 4 bases and 6 bases, there was a span of 15 bases. This CDR3 reads CASSSGGAGSGELFF. CDR3 bases: TGTGCCAGCAGTTCGGGGGGCGCAGGTTCCGGGGAGCTGTTTTTT.

This rearrangement joins TRBV11-3 to TRBJ2-1; 11 bases agree with TRBD2. Losses at the gene ends were 0 bases for V and 0 bases for J; bases not matched to a gene: 16. Per the germline V gene, CDR1 is SGHNT and CDR2 is YENEEA. There are 22 residues in the CDR3. The CDR3 coding sequence is TGTGCCAGCAGCTTAGAGAGTTCCCGACTAGCGGGACCGCTGGGCTCCTACAATGAGCAGTTCTTC. Translating it yields CASSLESSRLAGPLGSYNEQFF.

The J gene is TRBJ2-2, the V gene TRBV4-3; D possibly corresponds to TRBD2 (6 bases). V was pared by 1 base and J by 5 bases, with 17 bases between. This CDR3 region has 17 residues. The germline V gene encodes CDR1 LGHNA and CDR2 YSLEER. In nucleotides, the CDR3 is TGCGCCAGCAGCCAAGGGATGACGGGGGTCGAGACCGGGGAGCTGTTTTTT. This translates into CASSQGMTGVETGELFF.

This chain joins TRBV19 and TRBJ2-1; TRBD1 aligns across 7 bases. The CDR3 extends over 15 amino acids. The trim removed 3 bases at V and 7 bases at J, leaving 9 bases unmatched. Germline CDR1 is LNHDA and CDR2 is SQIVND (reference sequence). CDR3 nucleotide sequence: TGTGCCAGTAGTATCAGGGGGAGCGGTTTTAATGAGCAGTTCTTC. This encodes CASSIRGSGFNEQFF.

The genes are TRBV24-1 and TRBJ1-6; D is perhaps TRBD1 (5 bases). V lost 0 bases to trimming and J lost 8 bases, with 16 bases between them. This CDR3 region has 17 residues. CDR1 KGHDR and CDR2 SFDVKD come from the germline V gene. The chain's CDR3 is CATSDLKMCRVDSPLHF. The CDR3 nucleotides are TGTGCCACCAGTGATTTGAAGATGTGCAGGGTTGATTCACCCCTCCACTTT.

V gene TRBV28 combines with J gene TRBJ1-1; D is ambiguous. Germline V gene data show CDR1 as MDHEN and CDR2 as SYDVKM. The CDR3 is 15 residues long. Trimming removed 3 bases at V and 2 bases at J, with 13 bases between. DNA of the CDR3: TGTGCCAGCAGTTTCCTAGGTTTCAGAAACACTGAAGCTTTCTTT. Translation: CASSFLGFRNTEAFF.

The chain links TRBV12-3 or TRBV12-4 to TRBJ1-1, with D possibly TRBD1 on 5 matching bases. The CDR3 totals 13 residues. The V end was cut by 1 base, the J end by 4 bases, with 7 bases between. The CDR3 nucleotides read TGTGCCAGCAGTTTAGTGGGGGGCACTGAAGCTTTCTTT. It encodes CASSLVGGTEAFF.

The chain is built from TRBV2 and TRBJ2-1; D is perhaps TRBD1 (5 bases). V was cut by 6 bases and J by 7 bases, with 22 bases left in between. This CDR3 contains 16 residues. The V gene's germline CDR1 is SNHLY and CDR2 FYNNEI. The CDR3 DNA is TGTGCCAGCAGATCGTCCAGGGCTATCGGGTCGAATGAGCAGTTCTTC. This gives the protein CASRSSRAIGSNEQFF.

The chain joins TRBV3-1 (or the pseudogene TRBV3-2) to TRBJ2-5; TRBD2 might be the D (7 bases). V was shortened by 7 bases and J by 6 bases, with 21 bases between the two germline ends. The CDR3 is 15 residues long. Germline values: CDR1 LGHDT, CDR2 YNNKEL (reference sequence). The CDR3 here is CASTRNGGGGQTQYF. The CDR3 DNA reads TGTGCCAGCACGCGCAACGGGGGAGGGGGTCAGACCCAGTACTTC.

This clone has a single count. J is TRBJ2-1 and V is TRBV7-9; possibly TRBD2 for D (6 bases). Germline assignment: CDR1 SEHNR and CDR2 FQNEAQ (reference sequence). The CDR3 consists of 13 residues. With 7 bases removed from V and 15 bases from J, the gap between germline ends came to 22 bases. CDR3 nucleotide sequence: TGTGCCAGCACGCGCGGGCCGGGGGTCCGGCGGTTCTTC. This encodes CASTRGPGVRRFF.

The chain recombines TRBV10-2 with TRBJ1-4, with 7 nucleotides matching TRBD1. V was clipped by 8 bases and J by 8 bases; unmatched bases: 5. The CDR3 has 12 amino acids. Germline values: CDR1 WSHSY, CDR2 SAAADI. The CDR3 region is CASGSGGEKLFF. CDR3 nucleotides: TGCGCCAGCGGCTCAGGGGGGGAAAAACTGTTTTTT.